The sequence of this T cell receptor beta chain was determined in a study of monozygotic twins with inflammatory bowel disease. cDNA synthesis was performed in eight separate reactions for each sample. Reprocessing the 5' RACE reads, TCRdb reports a single entry for every CDR3 protein and omits DNA. Its listing shows 80,000 or so distinct CDR3 sequences. Study-level results: No difference in repertoire similarity was seen between concordant and discordant twins, possibly because power was limited.

Donors gave about 2.5 ml of blood apiece. The CDR3 sequence is 15 residues long. From germline, CDR1 is MNHNS and CDR2 SASEGT. In the case of this clonotype: The antigen remains undetermined.

The receptor's source is a human donor with ulcerative colitis or Crohn's disease, or a healthy co-twin of an affected twin (not recorded which). The V gene is TRBV6-1, the J gene TRBJ2-2; TCRdb names TRBD1, which stays unverified in the absence of DNA. Sequencing used blood. The CDR3 reads CASSVRTGNTGELFF.